The next 8 T cell receptor beta chains were all read from a single sample in a study of blood T cell repertoires in COVID-19. Sequenced by immunoSEQ multiplex PCR; TCRdb stores in-frame clones only, minus some. The profile shows almost 50,000 clones, around 90% of them singletons. Sequencing was carried out using peripheral blood. These TCRs come from a human donor in a cohort sampled during active COVID-19.

The CDR3 bases are TGTGCCAGCAGCCCGGACACCGCAGGCTACGAGCAGTACGTC. This codes for CASSPDTAGYEQYV. The genes are TRBV5-4 and TRBJ2-7; D perhaps matches TRBD1 (5 bases). This CDR3 spans 14 amino acids. Germline values: CDR1 SGHNT, CDR2 YYREEE (reference sequence). With 4 bases removed from V and 3 bases from J, the gap between germline ends came to 14 bases.

The genes are TRBV29-1 and TRBJ1-2; a possible D gene is TRBD1 (6 bases). CDR1 is SQVTM and CDR2 is ANQGSEA in the germline V gene. There are 14 residues in the CDR3. The V and J ends lost 6 bases and 2 bases respectively, with 16 bases between them. The CDR3 DNA reads TGCAGCGTCTACAGGGACACCGCAAACTATGGCTACACCTTC. Translated: CSVYRDTANYGYTF. Based on the CDR3 plus reference TRBV29-1 and TRBJ1-2, the full variable domain is SAVISQKPSRDICQRGTSLTIQCQVDSQVTMMFWYRQQPGQSLTLIATANQGSEATYESGFVIDKFPISRPNLTFSTLTVSNMSPEDSSIYLCSVYRDTANYGYTFGSGTRLTVV.

In this sample, this clone is medium-sized. The genes are TRBV9 and TRBJ1-3, with 7 bases aligning to TRBD1. J gave up 5 bases and V 8 bases, and 4 bases lay outside the gene matches. CDR1 is SGDLS, CDR2 YYNGEE, per germline. This CDR3 is built from 12 residues. CDR3: CASRDSRNTIYF. CDR3 coding DNA: TGTGCCAGTCGGGACAGCCGAAACACCATATATTTT.

The rearrangement joins TRBV2 to TRBJ2-7, with TRBD1 matching 7 bases. The J segment lost 1 base and the V segment lost 7 bases, leaving 10 bases of the junction unmatched. This CDR3 region has 15 residues. Germline CDR1 SNHLY, CDR2 FYNNEI. CDR3 region: CASTRDREVSYEQYF. The CDR3 DNA is TGTGCCAGCACGAGGGACAGAGAAGTTTCCTACGAGCAGTACTTC.

The chain couples TRBV7-6 to TRBJ1-2; maybe TRBD1 (5 bases). V was shortened by 5 bases and J by 5 bases, with 15 bases between the two germline ends. Germline assignment: CDR1 SGHVS and CDR2 FNYEAQ. The CDR3 is made up of 14 amino acids. The CDR3 sequence is CASSQGGFGYGYTF. CDR3 coding DNA: TGTGCCAGCAGCCAGGGCGGATTTGGATATGGCTACACCTTC.

The chain employs TRBV18 and TRBJ1-3; D remains ambiguous. The germline V gene encodes CDR1 KGHSH and CDR2 LQKENI. The germline V and J ends were trimmed by 3 bases and 0 bases, with 3 bases remaining between them. The CDR3 consists of 13 residues. The CDR3 protein is CASSPSSGNTIYF. CDR3 DNA: TGTGCCAGCTCACCCAGCTCTGGAAACACCATATATTTT.

V gene TRBV24-1 combines with J gene TRBJ2-2, with a tentative D call TRBD1 (6 bases). Germline lookup yields CDR1 KGHDR and CDR2 SFDVKD. This CDR3 spans 17 amino acids. V was shortened by 3 bases and J by 0 bases, with 13 bases between the two germline ends. This chain's CDR3 is CATSDPGRQANTGELFF. Written as DNA, the CDR3 is TGTGCCACCAGTGATCCCGGCCGACAGGCGAACACCGGGGAGCTGTTTTTT.

This chain uses TRBV5-1 with TRBJ2-1, with 12 bases matching TRBD2. CDR1 is SGHRS, CDR2 YFSETQ, per germline. V lost 4 bases and J lost 7; bases outside the gene matches: 9. The length of the CDR3 is 16 residues. The CDR3 coding sequence is TGCGCCAGCAGCATAACGACTAGCGGGAGTTTTAATGAGCAGTTCTTC. Amino acid sequence: CASSITTSGSFNEQFF.